The 3 T cell receptor beta chains reported below all come from one sample, sequenced in a study of cytomegalovirus exposure and HLA in healthy donors. Method: immunoSEQ multiplex PCR; TCRdb's copy keeps in-frame clones and lacks some. This table holds about 60,000 clones, approximately 96% found once. What was sequenced was PBMCs. These TCRs come from a man aged 18 to 29 in good health and CMV-seronegative.

V is TRBV10-3 and J is TRBJ1-5; 9 bases are shared with TRBD1. This CDR3 is built from 14 residues. The trim removed 4 bases at V and 2 bases at J, leaving 0 bases unmatched. Looked up from germline, CDR1 is ENHRY and CDR2 is SYGVKD. The CDR3 DNA sequence: TGTGCCATCAGTGGGACAGGGGGCAATCAGCCCCAGCATTTT. This translates into CAISGTGGNQPQHF.

The chain links TRBV6-5 to TRBJ1-5; D is perhaps TRBD1 (5 bases). This CDR3 is built from 14 residues. V was shortened by 7 bases and J by 7 bases, with 17 bases between the two germline ends. CDR1 is MNHEY, CDR2 SVGAGI, per germline. The chain's CDR3 is CASTNPGVYQPQHF. CDR3 DNA sequence: TGTGCCAGCACCAACCCGGGGGTTTACCAGCCCCAGCATTTT.

The chain has TRBV4-1 and TRBJ1-5; a weak D match, TRBD1 (5 bases). Looked up from germline, CDR1 is MGHRA and CDR2 is YSYEKL. V was shortened by 4 bases and J by 0 bases, with 13 bases between the two germline ends. This CDR3 region has 16 residues. The CDR3 protein is CASSPWGGDSNQPQHF. CDR3 nucleotides: TGCGCCAGCAGCCCCTGGGGGGGGGATAGCAATCAGCCCCAGCATTTT.